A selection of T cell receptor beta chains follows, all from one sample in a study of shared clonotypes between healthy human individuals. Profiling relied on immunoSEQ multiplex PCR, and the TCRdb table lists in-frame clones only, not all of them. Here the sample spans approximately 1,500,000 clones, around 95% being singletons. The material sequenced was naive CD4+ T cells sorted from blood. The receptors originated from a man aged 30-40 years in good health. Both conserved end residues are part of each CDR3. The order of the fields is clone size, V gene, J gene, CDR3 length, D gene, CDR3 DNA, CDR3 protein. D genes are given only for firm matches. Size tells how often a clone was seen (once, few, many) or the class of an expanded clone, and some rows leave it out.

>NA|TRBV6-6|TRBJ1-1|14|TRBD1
TGTGCCAGCAGTCAACAGGGGTTGGGCACTGAAGCTTTCTTT
CASSQQGLGTEAFF
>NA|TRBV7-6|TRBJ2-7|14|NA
TGTGCCAGCCAACCCCAGGACGGGAACTACGAGCAGTACTTC
CASQPQDGNYEQYF
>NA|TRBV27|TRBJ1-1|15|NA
TGTGCCAGCAGTTTGTCACGCGCAGGGAGAACGACCGCTTTCTTT
CASSLSRAGRTTAFF
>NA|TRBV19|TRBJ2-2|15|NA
TGTGCCAGTAGTATCATCGCAGGGAGTCCCGGGGAGCTGTTTTTT
CASSIIAGSPGELFF
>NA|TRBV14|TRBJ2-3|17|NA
TGTGCCAGCAGCCACCGCCATAGACTGGGAAGCACAGATACGCAGTATTTT
CASSHRHRLGSTDTQYF
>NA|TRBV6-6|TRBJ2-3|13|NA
TGTGCCAGCAGTTACCGGGTATTAGATACGCAGTATTTT
CASSYRVLDTQYF
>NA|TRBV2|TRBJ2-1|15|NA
TGTGCCAGCAGTCAACAGGGAACCAACTTCAATGAGCAGTTCTTC
CASSQQGTNFNEQFF
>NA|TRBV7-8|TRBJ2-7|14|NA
TGTGCCAGCAGCTTACGCGAGGGCTCCTACGAGCAGTACTTC
CASSLREGSYEQYF
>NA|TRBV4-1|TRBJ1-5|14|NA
TGCGCCAGCAGCCCGGACATTTCGTATCAGCCCCAGCATTTT
CASSPDISYQPQHF
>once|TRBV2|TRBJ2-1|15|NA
TGTGCCAGCAAGGGGAGGGGGGACTCCTACAATGAGCAGTTCTTC
CASKGRGDSYNEQFF
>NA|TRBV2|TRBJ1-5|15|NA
TGTGCCAGCAGTGTGGGGCAGGGCTTGGGACAGCCCCAGCATTTT
CASSVGQGLGQPQHF
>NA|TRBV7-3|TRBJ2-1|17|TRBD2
TGTGCCAGCAGCTTAACGATAACACTAGCGGGAGGCAATGAGCAGTTCTTC
CASSLTITLAGGNEQFF
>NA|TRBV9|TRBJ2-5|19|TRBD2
TGTGCCAGCAGCGTGGGGCTAGCGGGAGGTGGGGGATTCCAAGAGACCCAGTACTTC
CASSVGLAGGGGFQETQYF
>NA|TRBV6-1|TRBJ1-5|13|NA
TGTGCCAGCAGCTTGAATAGCAATCAGCCCCAGCATTTT
CASSLNSNQPQHF
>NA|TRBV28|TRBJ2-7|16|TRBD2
TGTGCCAGCAGTTACCCCGGGACTAGCGGGAGGGTCGAGCAGTACTTC
CASSYPGTSGRVEQYF
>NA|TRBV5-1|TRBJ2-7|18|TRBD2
TGCGCCAGCAGCTACGGACTAGCGGGAGAGGCTGGTTCCTACGAGCAGTACTTC
CASSYGLAGEAGSYEQYF
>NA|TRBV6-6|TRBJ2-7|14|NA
TGTGCCAGCAGGAACGACCGTAGGGATTACGAGCAGTACTTC
CASRNDRRDYEQYF
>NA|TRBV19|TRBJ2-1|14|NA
TGTGCCAGTATTGCCCGGGGAACGTGGAGTGAGCAGTTCTTC
CASIARGTWSEQFF
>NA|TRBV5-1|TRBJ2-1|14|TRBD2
TGCGCCAGCAGCTTGGAAGAGGGAGGGAATGAGCAGTTCTTC
CASSLEEGGNEQFF
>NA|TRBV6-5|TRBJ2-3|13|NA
TGTGCCAGCAGTTACGTTAGGACAGATACGCAGTATTTT
CASSYVRTDTQYF
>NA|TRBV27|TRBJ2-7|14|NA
TGTGCCAGCAGGCAGGCTCCCCTCCTACCCGAGCAGTACTTC
CASRQAPLLPEQYF
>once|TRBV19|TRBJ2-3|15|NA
TGTGCCAGTAGTATCTTAGCGGCGTTCACAGATACGCAGTATTTT
CASSILAAFTDTQYF
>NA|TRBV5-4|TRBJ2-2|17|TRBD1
TGTGCCAGCAGCTTGGGACTGGTAGGACAGGGGGCCGGGGAGCTGTTTTTT
CASSLGLVGQGAGELFF
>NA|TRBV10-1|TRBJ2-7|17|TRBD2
TGCGCCAGCAGCCCGACTCCGGGACTAGCGGTACTCCACGAGCAGTACTTC
CASSPTPGLAVLHEQYF
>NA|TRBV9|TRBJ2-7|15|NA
TGTGCCAGCAGCGTAGCAGGGGTGAATCTCTACGAGCAGTACTTC
CASSVAGVNLYEQYF
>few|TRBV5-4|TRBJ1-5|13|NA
TGTGCCAGCAGCTTGGACAGCAATCAGCCCCAGCATTTT
CASSLDSNQPQHF
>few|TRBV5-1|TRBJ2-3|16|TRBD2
TGCGCCAGCAGCTTGGTGGGGACTAGCGGCACAGATACGCAGTATTTT
CASSLVGTSGTDTQYF
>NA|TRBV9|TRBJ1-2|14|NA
TGTGCCAGCAGCGTAGCAGGTAGCTACTATGGCTACACCTTC
CASSVAGSYYGYTF
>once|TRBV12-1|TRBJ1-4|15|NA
TGTGCCAGCGGCGACGGGACAGGGGAAAATGAAAAACTGTTTTTT
CASGDGTGENEKLFF
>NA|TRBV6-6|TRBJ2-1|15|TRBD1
TGTGCCAGCAACCGCCCGGGACAGGGTTACAATGAGCAGTTCTTC
CASNRPGQGYNEQFF
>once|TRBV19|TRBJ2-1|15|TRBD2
TGTGCCAGTAGTAGCCGCGGCGGGAGAGACAATGAGCAGTTCTTC
CASSSRGGRDNEQFF
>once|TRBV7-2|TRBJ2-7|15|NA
TGTGCCAGCAGCTTAGTAGGGGTGGGGACCTACGAGCAGTACTTC
CASSLVGVGTYEQYF
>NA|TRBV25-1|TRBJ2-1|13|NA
TGTGCCAGCAGTGTCAGATCTGGGGATGAGCAGTTCTTC
CASSVRSGDEQFF
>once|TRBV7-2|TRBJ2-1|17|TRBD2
TGTGCCAGCAGCTTAGGGACTAGCGGGAGGCACTACAATGAGCAGTTCTTC
CASSLGTSGRHYNEQFF
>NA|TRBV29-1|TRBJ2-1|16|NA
TGCAGCGTTGTAGCCCGATTACCTAGCGAGTACAATGAGCAGTTCTTC
CSVVARLPSEYNEQFF
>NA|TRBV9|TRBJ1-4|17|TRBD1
TGTGCCAGCAGCCCCATACCATCGACAGGGGCTAATGAAAAACTGTTTTTT
CASSPIPSTGANEKLFF
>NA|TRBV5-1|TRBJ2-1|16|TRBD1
TGCGCCAGCAGCTTCGGACAGGGGGCGGGATACAATGAGCAGTTCTTC
CASSFGQGAGYNEQFF
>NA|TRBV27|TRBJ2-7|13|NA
TGTGCCAGCAGGGGGCCTAGCGTCTACGAGCAGTACTTC
CASRGPSVYEQYF
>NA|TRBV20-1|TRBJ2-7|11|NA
TGCAGTGCTAGAGGAAAGCGCGAGCAGTACTTC
CSARGKREQYF
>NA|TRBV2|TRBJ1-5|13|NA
TGTGCCAGCAGTGAAGCCCTTCCTATCTCGGACGATTTT
CASSEALPISDDF
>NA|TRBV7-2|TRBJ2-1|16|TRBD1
TGTGCCAGCAGCTTAACGGGACAGGGGGAACACAATGAGCAGTTCTTC
CASSLTGQGEHNEQFF
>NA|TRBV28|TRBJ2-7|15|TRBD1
TGTGCCAGCAAATTACAGGGGGCGCGTTCCTACGAGCAGTACTTC
CASKLQGARSYEQYF
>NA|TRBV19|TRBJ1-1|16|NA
TGTGCCAGTAGTCCGGGAGGAGGCAGGGTAAATACTGAAGCTTTCTTT
CASSPGGGRVNTEAFF
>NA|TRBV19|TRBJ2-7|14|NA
TGTGCCAGTAGTCGGACAGTTGGGCTCTACGAGCAGTACTTC
CASSRTVGLYEQYF
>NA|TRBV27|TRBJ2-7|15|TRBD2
TGTGCCAGCAGCACACTAGCGGGAGGGCTCTACGAGCAGTACTTC
CASSTLAGGLYEQYF
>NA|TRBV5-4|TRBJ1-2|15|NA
TGTGCCAGCAGCTTTCGCGGGGGATCATCCTATGGCTACACCTTC
CASSFRGGSSYGYTF
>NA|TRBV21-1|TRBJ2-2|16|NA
TGTGCCAGCAGCAAAAGGGACAGGGGGAACACCGGGGAGCTGTTTTTT
CASSKRDRGNTGELFF
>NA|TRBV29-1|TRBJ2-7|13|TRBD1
TGCAGCGTTGGGGGACAGGGGAATTACGAGCAGTACTTC
CSVGGQGNYEQYF
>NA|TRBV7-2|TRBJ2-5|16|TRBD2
TGTGCCAGCAGCTATGCGGGAGGCCTGTACCAAGAGACCCAGTACTTC
CASSYAGGLYQETQYF
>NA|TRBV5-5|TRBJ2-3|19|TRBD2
TGTGCCAGCAGCTCGCCCGGGACTAGCGGAACTCTTAGCACAGATACGCAGTATTTT
CASSSPGTSGTLSTDTQYF
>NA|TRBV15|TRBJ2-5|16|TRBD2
TGTGCCACCAGCAGAGGGACTAGCGGGAGGTCAGAGACCCAGTACTTC
CATSRGTSGRSETQYF
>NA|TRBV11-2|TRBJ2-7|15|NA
TGTGCCAGCAGCTTGGCCGACAGGTTGGTTGGGGAGCAGTACTTC
CASSLADRLVGEQYF